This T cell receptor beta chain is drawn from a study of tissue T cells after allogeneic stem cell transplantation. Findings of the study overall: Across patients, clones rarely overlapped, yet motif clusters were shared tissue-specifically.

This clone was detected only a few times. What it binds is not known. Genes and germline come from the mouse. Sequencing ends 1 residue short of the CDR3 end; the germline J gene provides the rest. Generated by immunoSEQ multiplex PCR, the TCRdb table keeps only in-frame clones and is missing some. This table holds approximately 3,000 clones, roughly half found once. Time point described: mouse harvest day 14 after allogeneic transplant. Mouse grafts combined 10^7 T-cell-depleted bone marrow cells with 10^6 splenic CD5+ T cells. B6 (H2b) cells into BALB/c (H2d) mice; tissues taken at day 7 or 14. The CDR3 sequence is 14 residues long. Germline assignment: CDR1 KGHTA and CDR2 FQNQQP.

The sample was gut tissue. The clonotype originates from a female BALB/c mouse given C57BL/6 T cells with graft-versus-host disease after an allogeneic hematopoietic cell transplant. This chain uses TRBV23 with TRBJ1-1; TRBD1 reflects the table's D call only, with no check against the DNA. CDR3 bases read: TGCTCCAGCAGTCAAGACAGGGGTAACACAGAAGTCTTC. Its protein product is CSSSQDRGNTEVF. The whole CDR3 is CSSSQDRGNTEVFF.